This entry lists 20 T cell receptor beta chains sequenced from one sample in a study of CD8+ T cells in alopecia areata. Extraction of RNA preceded its reverse transcription into cDNA, which served as the sequencing template. Using immunoSEQ multiplex PCR, the repertoire was profiled, and TCRdb retains in-frame clones only, with some absent. The sample has some 130,000 clones, around 49% seen once. The sample in question was CD8+ T cells sorted from blood, obtained at week 0. The receptors stem from a human donor with alopecia areata.

This clone was counted only a few times. The V gene is TRBV12-5, the J gene TRBJ1-6, with TRBD1 as a possible D gene (5 bases). Germline CDR1 LGHNT, CDR2 FRNRAP. Trimming pared 8 bases from V and 7 bases from J, leaving 12 bases between. CDR3 length equals 13 residues. The DNA for the CDR3 is TGTGCTAGTCGGGGACTAACCAATTCACCCCTCCACTTT. Protein: CASRGLTNSPLHF.

The rearrangement joins TRBV29-1 to TRBJ1-1; D might be TRBD1 (6 bases). This CDR3 comprises 16 residues. Trimming stripped 2 bases from V and 6 bases from J, with 22 bases between. Germline CDR1 SQVTM, CDR2 ANQGSEA. This chain's CDR3 is CSVEKVGALFWPEAFF. CDR3 DNA sequence: TGCAGCGTTGAAAAGGTGGGGGCTCTTTTCTGGCCTGAAGCTTTCTTT.

This chain joins TRBV13 and TRBJ2-1; D gene uncertain. The ends were cut back, 5 bases at V and 9 bases at J, with 14 bases in the middle. Germline V gene data show CDR1 as PRHDT and CDR2 as FYEKMQ (reference sequence). This CDR3 spans 13 amino acids. The CDR3: CASSPPSGAEQFF. In DNA form, the CDR3 reads TGTGCCAGCAGCCCGCCGTCTGGTGCTGAGCAGTTCTTC.

This clone was found a few times. The CDR3 here is CASSDEPGPNEQFF. Written as DNA, the CDR3 is TGTGCCAGCAGTGACGAGCCAGGGCCCAATGAGCAGTTCTTC. The chain joins TRBV6-4 to TRBJ2-1; TRBD1 is a possible D gene (5 bases). Per germline, CDR1 MRHNA and CDR2 SNTAGT. The CDR3 totals 14 residues. Trimming cost V 2 bases and J 6 bases, with 11 bases left between them.

A few counts support this clone. The V gene is TRBV29-1, the J gene TRBJ2-7, with 7 bases matching TRBD2. V gave up 0 bases and J gave up 1 base; unmatched junction bases: 3. CDR3 size: 14 residues. The germline CDR1 and CDR2 sequences are SQVTM and ANQGSEA. The CDR3 loop reads CSVEEAGWSYEQYF. In DNA, the CDR3 is TGCAGCGTTGAAGAAGCGGGGTGGTCCTACGAGCAGTACTTC.

The chain joins TRBV9 to TRBJ2-7; 12 bases align to TRBD2. The junction had 4 bases not matched to a gene; V was cut back by 3 bases and J by 3 bases. The CDR3 spans 15 residues. Germline-derived CDR1 and CDR2 are SGDLS and YYNGEE. The CDR3 sequence is CASSESGLAGYEQYF. The CDR3 DNA is TGTGCCAGCAGCGAATCGGGACTAGCGGGCTACGAGCAGTACTTC. The full variable domain, its missing parts supplied by reference TRBV9 and TRBJ2-7, is DSGVTQTPKHLITATGQRVTLRCSPRSGDLSVYWYQQSLDQGLQFLIQYYNGEERAKGNILERFSAQQFPDLHSELNLSSLELGDSALYFCASSESGLAGYEQYFGPGTRLTVT.

This clone turned up a few times. The rearrangement joins TRBV6-5 to TRBJ1-4; 7 positions match TRBD1. V trimming: 0 bases; J trimming: 10 bases; junction bases outside the gene matches: 5. Germline-derived CDR1 and CDR2 are MNHEY and SVGAGI. CDR3 length: 14 amino acids. CDR3 DNA: TGTGCCAGCAGTTACTCCCCAGGGGGAGTAAAACTGTTTTTT. Translating it yields CASSYSPGGVKLFF.

This clone has more than one count but fewer than ten. The J gene is TRBJ2-2, the V gene TRBV10-3, with D uncertain. The length of the CDR3 is 13 residues. V shed 3 bases and J shed 3 bases, with 5 bases lying between them. Germline V lookup: CDR1 ENHRY, CDR2 SYGVKD. The CDR3 DNA reads as TGTGCCATCAGTGACGCGGACACCGGGGAGCTGTTTTTT. Its translation is CAISDADTGELFF.

In DNA form, the CDR3 reads TGTGCCAGCAGCTACGGCGTAGGGGACGGGTACGAGCAGTACTTC. This codes for CASSYGVGDGYEQYF. The gene calls are TRBV7-3 and TRBJ2-7; D might be TRBD1 or TRBD2, each matching 5 bases. The length of the CDR3 is 15 residues. V lost 4 bases to trimming and J lost 4 bases, with 17 bases between them. Germline-derived CDR1 and CDR2 are SGHTA and FQGTGA. The complete variable domain, with remaining parts taken from reference TRBV7-3 and TRBJ2-7, reads GAGVSQTPSNKVTEKGKYVELRCDPISGHTALYWYRQSLGQGPEFLIYFQGTGAADDSGLPNDRFFAVRPEGSVSTLKIQRTERGDSAVYLCASSYGVGDGYEQYFGPGTRLTVT.

The chain is built from TRBV6-1 and TRBJ1-2; D is uncertain. V lost 6 bases and J 8 bases, leaving 19 bases between the germline ends. Germline lookup yields CDR1 MNHNS and CDR2 SASEGT. CDR3 length: 14 amino acids. The CDR3 loop reads CASSPTQRLFGYTF. The CDR3 nucleotides are TGTGCCAGCAGCCCGACGCAACGGTTGTTCGGCTACACCTTC.

There are a few counts of this clone. The chain has TRBV7-9 and TRBJ1-1; 11 positions match TRBD1. Trimming at V came to 8 bases and at J to 4 bases, leaving 6 bases not matched to a gene. Germline V gives CDR1 SEHNR, CDR2 FQNEAQ (reference sequence). This CDR3 has 14 amino acids. In DNA, the CDR3 is TGTGCCAGCCTAGCGGGACAGGGGGGCACTGAAGCTTTCTTT. Amino acid sequence: CASLAGQGGTEAFF.

The chain is built from TRBV15 and TRBJ2-5, with D perhaps TRBD1 or TRBD2 (5 bases each). The CDR3 runs to 15 residues. V lost 4 bases, J lost 4 bases, and 16 bases lay in between. Germline V gene data show CDR1 as LNHNV and CDR2 as YYDKDF (reference sequence). The CDR3 DNA reads TGTGCCACCAGCACCTCCCGGGGCGTAGCAGAGACCCAGTACTTC. Translated, it gives CATSTSRGVAETQYF.

This chain joins TRBV2 and TRBJ2-7; D is undetermined. Between the trimmed V and J ends, which lost 7 bases and 6 bases, there was a span of 13 bases. The CDR3 has 12 amino acids. CDR1 and CDR2 (germline): SNHLY, FYNNEI. CDR3 nucleotides: TGTGCCAGCAATATAGGGCTGGCCGAGCAGTACTTC. It translates to CASNIGLAEQYF.

CDR3 residues: CASSASGKRDRDGYTF. In DNA, the CDR3 is TGTGCCAGCAGCGCAAGTGGAAAGAGGGACAGAGATGGCTACACCTTC. The chain links TRBV9 to TRBJ1-2, with 7 bases matching TRBD1. The ends lost 3 bases at V and 6 bases at J; junction bases unmatched: 14. CDR3 length equals 16 residues. Germline V gene sequence: CDR1 SGDLS, CDR2 YYNGEE.

In its sample, this clone was seen a few times. V and J are TRBV29-1 and TRBJ1-2; TRBD1 aligns across 8 bases. The germline V gene has CDR1 SQVTM and CDR2 ANQGSEA. The CDR3 totals 12 residues. V dropped 6 bases and J dropped 7; count of bases not matched to a gene: 7. DNA of the CDR3: TGCAGCGTACTGACAGGGGAAGGTGGCTACACCTTC. Translated: CSVLTGEGGYTF.

The chain joins TRBV10-2 to TRBJ2-7; no clear D gene. Germline V gene data show CDR1 as WSHSY and CDR2 as SAAADI. The CDR3 sequence is 14 residues long. V was pared by 4 bases and J by 2 bases, with 12 bases between. CDR3 DNA: TGCGCCAGCAGTGCTCCTGAGGTAACCTACGAGCAGTACTTC. This gives the protein CASSAPEVTYEQYF.

The V call is TRBV4-1, the J call TRBJ2-1; the match to TRBD1 covers 9 bases. Germline CDR1 and CDR2: MGHRA and YSYEKL. The CDR3 has 15 amino acids. Losses at the gene ends were 4 bases for V and 7 bases for J; bases not matched to a gene: 8. The CDR3 coding sequence is TGCGCCAGCAGCCTCCGGGACAGGGTGGAGAATGAGCAGTTCTTC. This encodes CASSLRDRVENEQFF.

This clone was counted a few times. The gene calls are TRBV11-1 and TRBJ2-2, with TRBD2 matching 8 bases. Germline CDR1 is SGHAT and CDR2 is FQDESV (reference sequence). The CDR3 is 17 residues long. V lost 2 bases, J lost 7 bases, and 12 bases stayed unmatched. The chain's CDR3 is CASSLSPGLVVIGELFF. The CDR3 nucleotides read TGTGCCAGCAGCTTAAGTCCGGGACTAGTGGTTATCGGGGAGCTGTTTTTT.

This clone turned up a few times. The chain joins TRBV2 to TRBJ2-7; 7 bases align to TRBD1. This CDR3 contains 16 residues. Germline CDR1 and CDR2: SNHLY and FYNNEI. Losses at the gene ends were 6 bases for V and 3 bases for J; bases not matched to a gene: 14. CDR3 protein: CASRDLLTGMSYEQYF. The CDR3 coding sequence is TGTGCCAGCAGAGATCTGCTGACAGGGATGAGCTACGAGCAGTACTTC.

This clone was counted only a few times. The chain recombines TRBV7-9 with TRBJ2-1; 9 bases align to TRBD2. Germline V CDR1 and CDR2: SEHNR, FQNEAQ (reference sequence). Losses at the gene ends were 3 bases for V and 3 bases for J; bases not matched to a gene: 15. The CDR3 extends over 19 amino acids. The CDR3 DNA sequence: TGTGCCAGCAGCTTTACCTCGGGTCCGGCTAGCGGGGACTACAATGAGCAGTTCTTC. It encodes CASSFTSGPASGDYNEQFF.